This T cell receptor beta chain comes out of a study of blood T cell repertoires in COVID-19. Study background: T cells, B-cell-depleted T cells, or PBMCs supplied cDNA or gDNA.

V lost 3 bases and J 8 bases, leaving 20 bases between the germline ends. CDR3 length: 15 amino acids. The germline V gene encodes CDR1 DFQATT and CDR2 SNEGSKA (reference sequence). The study drew participants aged about 18 to 89 years from some 25 US areas. Participants reported their clinical history, and cohort assignment relied on those reports. Recovered status applied to Cohort 3 donors who had two consecutive negative PCRs. It also applied to those with clearance or with symptom resolution. Repertoires were generated with immunoSEQ multiplex PCR, while TCRdb's copy carries only in-frame clones and drops some. The sample lists about 280,000 clones, roughly 89% occurring once.

The chain couples TRBV20-1 to TRBJ2-1; TRBD2 might be the D (6 bases). Sequenced: PBMCs or T cells enriched from blood (not recorded which). This clonotype was sampled from a woman aged 40 to 49 who had recovered from COVID-19. As DNA, the CDR3 is TGCAGTGCTAGTCTTTCCGGGAGTAGGTCGGATGAGCAGTTCTTC. This codes for CSASLSGSRSDEQFF.